Shown below are 32 T cell receptor beta chains from a single sample sequenced in a study of blood T cell repertoires in COVID-19. Repertoires were generated with immunoSEQ multiplex PCR, while TCRdb's copy carries only in-frame clones and drops some. The sample has about 68,000 clones, 80% to 85% seen once. The source material was peripheral blood. Every receptor here comes from a man between 45 and 60 years old with active COVID-19.

This chain joins TRBV6-5 and TRBJ2-7, with TRBD2 identical over 8 bases. J gave up 2 bases and V 6 bases, and 9 bases lay outside the gene matches. Per the germline V gene, CDR1 is MNHEY and CDR2 is SVGAGI. This CDR3 is built from 15 residues. CDR3 amino acids: CASSSAKAGAYEQYF. DNA for the CDR3: TGTGCCAGCAGCTCCGCTAAAGCGGGGGCCTACGAGCAGTACTTC.

This clone occurred a few times. The V gene is TRBV5-1, the J gene TRBJ2-7; possible D gene TRBD1, 5 bases. Germline loops: CDR1 SGHRS, CDR2 YFSETQ. Trimming took 4 bases from V and 2 from J, leaving 13 bases between them. This CDR3 is built from 14 residues. The CDR3 protein is CASSPTQGTYEQYF. Here the CDR3 DNA reads TGCGCCAGCAGCCCTACCCAGGGAACCTACGAGCAGTACTTC.

This sequence joins TRBV30 and TRBJ1-1; D is unclear. The germline V gene encodes CDR1 GTSNPN and CDR2 SVGIG (reference sequence). The CDR3 consists of 14 residues. The V end lost 7 bases, the J end lost 6 bases, and 21 bases lay between the germline ends. Here the CDR3 DNA reads TGTGCCTTCTGCCTCGTTAATGGCTTATCTGAAGCTTTCTTT. It specifies CAFCLVNGLSEAFF.

The chain joins TRBV5-6 to TRBJ2-2; 7 nucleotides align to TRBD1. Trimming cost V 5 bases and J 1 base; bases outside gene matches: 2. The CDR3 runs 14 residues. Germline V gene sequence: CDR1 SGHDT, CDR2 YYEEEE. DNA of the CDR3: TGTGCCAGCAGTTGGGACAGGAACACCGGGGAGCTGTTTTTT. It encodes CASSWDRNTGELFF. The full variable domain, its missing parts supplied by reference TRBV5-6 and TRBJ2-2, is DAGVTQSPTHLIKTRGQQVTLRCSPKSGHDTVSWYQQALGQGPQFIFQYYEEEERQRGNFPDRFSGHQFPNYSSELNVNALLLGDSALYLCASSWDRNTGELFFGEGSRLTVL.

The V and J genes are TRBV5-1 and TRBJ2-7; 11 nucleotides line up with TRBD2. The V gene's germline CDR1 is SGHRS and CDR2 YFSETQ. CDR3 length: 15 residues. Trimming cost V 4 bases and J 7 bases; bases outside gene matches: 10. CDR3 amino acids: CASSLGLAAHGEQYF. The CDR3 DNA follows: TGCGCCAGCAGCCTGGGACTAGCGGCACATGGGGAGCAGTACTTC.

The genes are TRBV2 and TRBJ1-2; D remains unclear. Germline V gene sequence: CDR1 SNHLY, CDR2 FYNNEI. Trimming took off 7 bases at V and 4 bases at J, with 16 bases between the two ends. The CDR3 sequence is 14 residues long. Here the CDR3 reads CASTTGPAPYGYTF. The CDR3 DNA follows: TGTGCCAGCACGACTGGTCCGGCCCCCTATGGCTACACCTTC.

V and J are TRBV5-1 and TRBJ1-6, with 7 bases identical to TRBD1. Trimming cost V 1 base and J 6 bases; bases outside gene matches: 13. In germline, CDR1 is SGHRS, CDR2 YFSETQ. This CDR3 region has 18 residues. The CDR3 DNA sequence: TGCGCCAGCAGCTTGCTCCCAGGAGGGGGCTCTGTTAATTCACCCCTCCACTTT. It specifies CASSLLPGGGSVNSPLHF.

This clone was detected once. The rearrangement joins TRBV5-1 to TRBJ2-7, with TRBD2 identical over 10 bases. V lost 0 bases to trimming and J lost 2 bases; unmatched junction nucleotides: 8. Germline CDR1 and CDR2: SGHRS and YFSETQ. The CDR3 is 17 amino acids. The CDR3 loop is CASSLEASGGGTYEQYF. The CDR3 nucleotides are TGCGCCAGCAGCTTGGAGGCTAGCGGGGGAGGGACCTACGAGCAGTACTTC. Based on the CDR3 plus reference TRBV5-1 and TRBJ2-7, the full variable domain is KAGVTQTPRYLIKTRGQQVTLSCSPISGHRSVSWYQQTPGQGLQFLFEYFSETQRNKGNFPGRFSGRQFSNSRSEMNVSTLELGDSALYLCASSLEASGGGTYEQYFGPGTRLTVT.

The rearrangement links TRBV7-7 to TRBJ2-5, with D uncertain. Trimming stripped 5 bases from V and 7 bases from J, with 26 bases between. The germline gives CDR1 SSHAT, CDR2 FNYEAQ (reference sequence). The CDR3 is 17 residues long. The CDR3 region has the DNA TGTGCCAGCAGCCTCAACCCTATCGGGTCCACTGGGTGGACCCAGTACTTC. Its protein product is CASSLNPIGSTGWTQYF.

V gene TRBV2 combines with J gene TRBJ1-3, with D possibly TRBD1 on 5 matching bases. The V gene lost 6 bases and the J gene lost 0 bases, with 12 bases spanning the gap. CDR3 length equals 15 residues. The germline gives CDR1 SNHLY, CDR2 FYNNEI. The CDR3 sequence is CASSQGLPSGNTIYF. CDR3 sequence (DNA): TGTGCCAGCAGCCAGGGACTTCCCTCTGGAAACACCATATATTTT.

The gene calls are TRBV7-9 and TRBJ1-1; D remains unclear. The ends were cut back, 3 bases at V and 1 base at J, with 6 bases in the middle. The CDR3 is 13 amino acids. Germline lookup yields CDR1 SEHNR and CDR2 FQNEAQ (reference sequence). CDR3 sequence (DNA): TGTGCCAGCAGCTTGGAGGGGAACACTGAAGCTTTCTTT. Amino acids: CASSLEGNTEAFF.

This clone appeared once. V usage is TRBV9 and J usage is TRBJ1-1; no clear D gene. CDR3 length: 15 residues. The V end lost 4 bases, the J end lost 0 bases, and 13 bases lay between the germline ends. CDR1 SGDLS and CDR2 YYNGEE come from the germline V gene. CDR3 region: CASSPGGGMNTEAFF. As DNA, the CDR3 is TGTGCCAGCAGCCCCGGAGGTGGGATGAACACTGAAGCTTTCTTT.

This clone was observed once. This chain uses TRBV10-2 with TRBJ2-7; 7 bases agree with TRBD2. Germline assignment: CDR1 WSHSY and CDR2 SAAADI. Losses at the gene ends were 6 bases for V and 6 bases for J; bases not matched to a gene: 17. This CDR3 region has 16 residues. CDR3 residues: CASSLTARRENLEQYF. CDR3 bases: TGCGCCAGCAGCCTTACTGCAAGGCGGGAGAATCTCGAGCAGTACTTC.

This chain uses TRBV4-3 with TRBJ1-2, with TRBD1 matching 8 bases. Germline V gene sequence: CDR1 LGHNA, CDR2 YSLEER. This CDR3 region has 16 residues. J was trimmed by 5 bases and V by 1 base; bases with no gene match: 9. CDR3 protein: CASSQGAGTGGYGYTF. Written as DNA, the CDR3 is TGCGCCAGCAGCCAAGGGGCCGGGACAGGTGGTTATGGCTACACCTTC.

The genes are TRBV29-1 and TRBJ2-2; D is unresolved. V was shortened by 4 bases and J by 0 bases, with 9 bases between the two germline ends. CDR1 is SQVTM and CDR2 is ANQGSEA in the germline V gene. The CDR3 extends over 14 amino acids. The CDR3 loop reads CSVGDSTNTGELFF. Written as DNA, the CDR3 is TGCAGCGTTGGTGACTCGACGAACACCGGGGAGCTGTTTTTT.

V usage is TRBV18 and J usage is TRBJ2-2; 7 bases map to TRBD2. Per the germline V gene, CDR1 is KGHSH and CDR2 is LQKENI. CDR3 length: 16 residues. The trim removed 3 bases at V and 3 bases at J, leaving 7 bases unmatched. CDR3 amino acids: CASSPQRGGDTGELFF. The CDR3, as DNA: TGTGCCAGCTCACCCCAGCGCGGGGGTGACACCGGGGAGCTGTTTTTT.

This chain uses TRBV2 with TRBJ2-5; D gene ambiguous. The germline gives CDR1 SNHLY, CDR2 FYNNEI. The CDR3 contains 14 residues. V lost 6 bases and J 1 base, leaving 12 bases between the germline ends. CDR3 loop: CASSIRLLQETQYF. The CDR3 region has the DNA TGTGCCAGCAGCATCAGGCTACTCCAAGAGACCCAGTACTTC. The full variable domain, rest sourced from reference TRBV2 and TRBJ2-5, is EPEVTQTPSHQVTQMGQEVILRCVPISNHLYFYWYRQILGQKVEFLVSFYNNEISEKSEIFDDQFSVERPDGSNFTLKIRSTKLEDSAMYFCASSIRLLQETQYFGPGTRLLVL.

V is TRBV27 and J is TRBJ1-2; D is undetermined. The CDR3 is 13 amino acids. Germline V gene data show CDR1 as MNHEY and CDR2 as SMNVEV (reference sequence). With 3 bases removed from V and 6 bases from J, the gap between germline ends came to 11 bases. The chain's CDR3 is CASSFSPGDGYTF. In nucleotides, the CDR3 is TGTGCCAGCAGTTTCTCCCCCGGGGATGGCTACACCTTC.

This clone came up a few times. The rearrangement links TRBV18 to TRBJ1-2, with 10 bases identical to TRBD1. The J segment lost 0 bases and the V segment lost 6 bases, leaving 4 bases of the junction unmatched. This CDR3 spans 15 amino acids. In germline, CDR1 is KGHSH, CDR2 LQKENI. The CDR3 loop reads CASSLGQGANYGYTF. The DNA of the CDR3 is TGTGCCAGCTCCCTCGGACAGGGGGCTAACTATGGCTACACCTTC.

This chain uses TRBV2 with TRBJ2-7, with 10 bases matching TRBD2. This CDR3 spans 13 amino acids. Germline lookup yields CDR1 SNHLY and CDR2 FYNNEI. V was pared by 6 bases and J by 6 bases, with 5 bases of the junction left unmatched. In DNA, the CDR3 is TGTGCCAGCAGCCTAGCGGGAGAGGCCGAGCAGTACTTC. It translates to CASSLAGEAEQYF.

The chain recombines TRBV19 with TRBJ1-2; D gene unclear. The CDR3 covers 14 residues. Trimming stripped 5 bases from V and 6 bases from J, with 16 bases between. In germline, CDR1 is LNHDA, CDR2 SQIVND (reference sequence). This chain's CDR3 is CASSERGRFDGYTF. The CDR3 coding sequence is TGTGCCAGTAGTGAGCGCGGTAGATTCGATGGCTACACCTTC.

The chain has TRBV11-2 and TRBJ2-3; D perhaps matches TRBD2 (6 bases). CDR3 length equals 15 residues. Germline V gives CDR1 SGHAT, CDR2 FQNNGV. V lost 5 bases and J lost 2, with 14 bases in between. The chain's CDR3 is CASSRARGSTDTQYF. DNA of the CDR3: TGTGCCAGCAGCCGGGCCCGGGGGTCCACAGATACGCAGTATTTT.

Regarding this clone: At one end, the junction sequence differs from germline, possibly due to a read error. The V call is TRBV3-1 (or the pseudogene TRBV3-2), the J call TRBJ1-1, with D hard to call. The CDR3 runs 12 residues. From germline, CDR1 is LGHDT and CDR2 YNNKEL (reference sequence). CDR3 loop: CASSQAGGGPAF. The CDR3, as DNA: TGTGCCAGCAGCCAAGCAGGTGGAGGACCAGCTTTT.

V gene TRBV5-6 combines with J gene TRBJ2-3; D is possibly TRBD1 (7 bases). The germline gives CDR1 SGHDT, CDR2 YYEEEE. Trimming took off 0 bases at V and 5 bases at J, with 16 bases between the two ends. There are 16 residues in the CDR3. CDR3 nucleotides: TGTGCCAGCAGCTTGGGCACAAGGGGGCGGGGAGATACGCAGTATTTT. Translating gives CASSLGTRGRGDTQYF.

The chain is built from TRBV5-1 and TRBJ2-7, with D tentatively TRBD1 (6 bases). V lost 7 bases to trimming and J lost 0 bases, with 14 bases between them. Germline V gives CDR1 SGHRS, CDR2 YFSETQ. The CDR3 is 14 residues long. The CDR3 bases are TGCGCCAGCTTTCTGGACAGAAACTCCTACGAGCAGTACTTC. This codes for CASFLDRNSYEQYF.

This clone has a handful of counts. The chain joins TRBV12-5 to TRBJ2-1; 10 nucleotides line up with TRBD2. The length of the CDR3 is 16 residues. Germline V gives CDR1 LGHNT, CDR2 FRNRAP. Germline trimming cut 5 bases from V and 5 bases from J; bases unmatched to any gene: 9. The CDR3 protein is CASGPSSGGHNNEQFF. CDR3 DNA sequence: TGTGCTAGTGGTCCAAGTAGCGGGGGGCATAACAATGAGCAGTTCTTC.

The V gene is TRBV4-1, the J gene TRBJ1-5; D is possibly TRBD1 (5 bases). The CDR3 runs to 15 residues. Germline loops: CDR1 MGHRA, CDR2 YSYEKL. Trimming removed 1 base from V and 5 bases from J, with 12 bases in between. As DNA, the CDR3 is TGCGCCAGCAGCCAAGGCGCAGGGCCTGATCAGCCCCAGCATTTT. Translating it yields CASSQGAGPDQPQHF.

The gene calls are TRBV30 and TRBJ2-7; tentatively, D is TRBD2 (6 bases). Trimming shortened V by 5 bases and J by 3 bases, and 14 bases separated the two germline ends. Germline CDR1 is GTSNPN and CDR2 is SVGIG (reference sequence). This CDR3 is built from 13 residues. CDR3 nucleotide sequence: TGTGCCTGGGGGGTAGGAGGGGACTACGAGCAGTACTTC. As protein: CAWGVGGDYEQYF.

V gene TRBV5-1 combines with J gene TRBJ2-5; TRBD2 matches at 9 bases. Trimming at V came to 0 bases and at J to 5 bases, leaving 5 bases not matched to a gene. Germline CDR1 reads SGHRS; CDR2 reads YFSETQ. This CDR3 is built from 15 residues. CDR3 loop: CASSLVAGVLETQYF. For the CDR3, the DNA is TGCGCCAGCAGCTTGGTAGCGGGAGTTTTGGAGACCCAGTACTTC.

The chain uses TRBV27 and TRBJ2-1, with 11 bases fitting TRBD2. Trimming at V came to 2 bases and at J to 15 bases, leaving 6 bases not matched to a gene. The CDR3 extends over 13 amino acids. From germline, CDR1 is MNHEY and CDR2 SMNVEV (reference sequence). The CDR3 bases are TGTGCCAGCAGTTTAGGGCCTAGCGGGGGGCGGTTCTTC. It translates to CASSLGPSGGRFF.

This clone was recorded a few times. The gene calls are TRBV5-4 and TRBJ2-2; the match to TRBD1 covers 9 bases. The trim removed 4 bases at V and 7 bases at J, leaving 8 bases unmatched. CDR3 length equals 15 residues. The germline V gene has CDR1 SGHNT and CDR2 YYREEE (reference sequence). Here the CDR3 DNA reads TGTGCCAGCAGCCCTCAGGGACAGGGAGGCGGGGAGCTGTTTTTT. Translated, it gives CASSPQGQGGGELFF.

This chain uses TRBV11-2 with TRBJ2-3; 10 nucleotides match TRBD1. The J segment lost 2 bases and the V segment lost 1 base, leaving 3 bases of the junction unmatched. This CDR3 has 16 residues. In germline, CDR1 is SGHAT, CDR2 FQNNGV. The CDR3 sequence: CASSLGGTGATDTQYF. CDR3 nucleotides: TGTGCCAGCAGCTTAGGTGGGACAGGGGCCACAGATACGCAGTATTTT.